This T cell receptor (beta chain) was obtained from a study of blood T cell repertoires in COVID-19. Study at large: Samples came from the United States, Italy and Spain, spanning acute and convalescent COVID-19.

Profiled with immunoSEQ multiplex PCR; TCRdb holds only in-frame clones, not every one. The sample contains under 170,000 clones, about 86% of which appear only once. This clone has a handful of counts. The source is a man between 65 and 85 years old with acute or convalescent COVID-19. The sample taken for sequencing was peripheral blood.

Here the CDR3 DNA reads TGTGCCAGCAGCCTTGACAGGGCGAGCTACGAGCAGTACTTC. This sequence encodes CASSLDRASYEQYF. The chain couples TRBV6-5 to TRBJ2-7, with 7 bases fitting TRBD1. V trimming: 6 bases; J trimming: 3 bases; junction bases outside the gene matches: 8. Germline assignment: CDR1 MNHEY and CDR2 SVGAGI. This CDR3 region has 14 residues.